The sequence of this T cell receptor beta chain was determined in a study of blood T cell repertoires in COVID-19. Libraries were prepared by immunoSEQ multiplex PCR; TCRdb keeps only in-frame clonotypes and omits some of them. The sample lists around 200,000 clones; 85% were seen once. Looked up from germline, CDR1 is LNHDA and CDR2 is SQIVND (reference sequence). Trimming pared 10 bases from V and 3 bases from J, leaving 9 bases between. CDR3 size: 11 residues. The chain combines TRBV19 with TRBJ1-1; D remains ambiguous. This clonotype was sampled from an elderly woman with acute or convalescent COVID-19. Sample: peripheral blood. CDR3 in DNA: TGTGCCATCCCTTTATACACTGAAGCTTTCTTT. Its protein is CAIPLYTEAFF.